This T cell receptor (beta chain) was captured in a study of cytomegalovirus exposure and HLA in healthy donors (dated by TCRdb to about 2017). About the study as a whole: According to an earlier analysis of several hundred of the donors, roughly 180 million T cells yielded 117 million unique TCR beta sequences and approximately 280 Gb of sequence data. In a later genetic analysis, genome-wide SNP genotypes for about three fifths of the 666 donors were used, and that subset was treated as a discovery cohort. The T cell repertoires of 666 subjects were profiled by immunosequencing and related to cytomegalovirus serostatus. An early release covering roughly 640 HLA-typed donors comprised about 320 gigabases of sequencing data and roughly 86 million unique TCR sequences. Rather than using new phenotypic data, the later analysis identified candidate immune exposures from TCR beta sequences and from how often those sequences occurred across donors. High-throughput TCR immunosequencing, statistical association of individual TCRs with disease status, and machine learning were combined to predict cytomegalovirus infection status. The aim of the study was to test whether cataloging public T cell receptors could identify signatures of past pathogen exposure. All discovery cohort repertoires had been generated using a single sequencing platform. HLA typing covered class I and class II loci at four-digit resolution. Besides the first cohort of approximately 670 subjects, a separate validation cohort made up of 95 to 150 different subjects was used. The number of donors typed differed by locus, with 629-630 for A, B, C, DRB1 and DQB1, roughly 550 for DQA1, about 610 for DPA1, and around 450 for DPB1. Donor age, sex, ethnicity and CMV serostatus were compiled together with the repertoire data. Of the 350 to 400 genotyped donors, roughly 80% fell in the genetic ancestry cluster associated with self-reported Caucasian donors. An earlier analysis of about 600 of the donors used high-throughput TCR beta sequencing to judge whether each TCR beta V gene segment behaved as functional or pseudogenic. In a later analysis, previously published TCR beta repertoires from 666 donors were re-analyzed and high-resolution HLA genotyping was added so that TCR occurrence patterns could be studied. About five DR-DQ haplotypes were treated as single units for association and clustering because of strong linkage in the cohort. On average, roughly 250,000 unique TCR beta nucleotide sequences were sequenced per donor among fewer than 500 genotyped donors of the cohort, with roughly 18% of those sequences being non-productive.

Concerning this clone: The clone's antigen remains unknown. Base qualities are missing; no much larger clone stands one base away.

Study-wide findings and limitations: Sequencing depth was assumed to be roughly uniform across donors in the presence/absence analyses, though that assumption may not hold. This cohort had only TCR beta chains sequenced, and the lack of alpha or paired-chain data limited which features could be detected. Most TCR sequences were observed very rarely across donors, whereas some public TCRs were present in many individuals. Because HLA typing was missing for some donors at each locus, association tests included only the typed subset. A later analysis reported that several top co-occurrence clusters appeared linked to parvovirus B19, influenza, CMV and Epstein-Barr virus. In vitro tests confirmed that a few of the cytomegalovirus-associated TCR beta chains recognize cytomegalovirus antigens. Because the 87-base-pair reads could not distinguish some IMGT-functional V segments, including TRBV6-2 and TRBV6-3, those segments were excluded. In a later genetic analysis, fewer N-insertions in productive TCRs were reported among donors in an Asian-associated ancestry cluster than the roughly 700-donor mean. A later analysis found that HLA-associated TCR beta chains were more clonally expanded and had lower generation probabilities than equally common non-associated chains. An earlier analysis of roughly 570 of the donors showed that most TCR beta V segments appeared in productive rearrangements either about 87% or about 30% of the time, which broadly matched IMGT annotations. According to a later analysis, TCR association rates differed among HLA loci, with DRB1 alleles showing the most associated TCRs and HLA-C alleles showing the fewest. In a later analysis, about 17,000 TCR beta sequences were associated with specific HLA alleles at a false discovery rate of 0.05. Cytomegalovirus status was reported to be diagnosed by the classifier with high specificity and sensitivity in both the original and validation cohorts. According to the authors, the approach could potentially be generalized to other disease states and immunological phenotypes. The only immune exposure information available for the cohort was CMV serostatus. A cluster of highly shared sequence variants was judged likely to represent a technical artifact of the sequencing pipeline. A total of fewer than 200 TCR beta chains were listed by the study as associated with cytomegalovirus. Approximately 18 rarely observed V segments, including chromosome 9 orphons, were excluded from the earlier analysis of several hundred of the donors because counts were too low. Correlated functional status among segregating V segments might reflect linkage disequilibrium, but an unknown experimental factor could not be ruled out. Assigning TCR associations to individual alleles was difficult when HLA alleles, especially DR and DQ, strongly co-occurred. A further reported finding was that TCR beta sequences accurately predicted the HLA-A and HLA-B alleles for most subjects in the first cohort. A later analysis found that most CMV-associated TCR beta chains appeared HLA-restricted, with HLA associations seemingly driven largely by CMV exposure. An association between a missense DCLRE1C variant and V-gene and J-gene trimming of TCR beta chains was found in a later genetic analysis and replicated in an independent cohort.

The CDR1 and CDR2 encoded by the germline V gene are SGHRS and YFSETQ. At the junction V is shortened by 9 bases and J by 5 bases, with 14 bases in between. The CDR3 covers 13 residues, taking in both the cysteine and the phenylalanine. CDR3 DNA is the only sequence kept; it has 39 bases, read in frame from the first base. The cohort was made up of about 670 healthy bone marrow donors. All cohort members were sampled while nominally healthy, although unrecorded immune exposures were likely present. The donor was CMV seropositive and was included in the group of 250 to 350 seropositive cohort members. A peripheral blood sample was provided by each donor, and peripheral blood mononuclear cells were used for TCR beta sequencing. The Qiagen DNeasy Blood Extraction Kit was used to extract genomic DNA from the blood cell samples. To prepare the library, the immunoSEQ multiplex PCR assay was applied. The multiplex PCR relied on a mix of 60 forward primers for TCR Vbeta segments and 13 reverse primers for TCR Jbeta segments. The CDR3 region of rearranged TCR beta genes was amplified from genomic DNA with a multiplex PCR assay. On the Illumina HiSeq System, the amplified TCR beta libraries were sequenced as 87-base-pair reads. The paper's data handling went like this. A later analysis tallied some 79 million unique TCR beta chains across the approximately 670 repertoires, and roughly 11 million of those chains were shared by two or more donors. A nearest-neighbor algorithm error-corrected the raw reads and collapsed the reads into unique sequences, merging closely related sequences to remove PCR and sequencing errors. CDR3 sequences were aligned to IMGT reference sequences to assign V, D and J gene segments. For a sequence to be retained, a match of at least six nucleotides was required to both a V gene segment and a J gene segment. Rearrangements were classified as productive when the CDR3 lacked stop codons and remained in frame with V and J, and all other rearrangements were classified as non-productive. CDR3 was defined according to IMGT convention as the region running from the second conserved V-encoded cysteine to the conserved J-encoded phenylalanine. In an earlier analysis of around 570 of the donors, sequences lacking an unambiguous match to a single V gene segment were excluded. An earlier analysis of approximately 590 of the donors classified V segments as functional when productive rearrangements were above 56.7% and as segregating when the standard deviation between donors was above 5%. A statistical classification framework was built for diagnosing cytomegalovirus status from the catalog of TCR beta chain sequences. In a later analysis, TCR nucleotide sequences were compared against IMGT/GENE-DB human TR gene sequences so that V and J genes could be assigned. A later analysis assigned CDR3 sequences and most-parsimonious VDJ recombination scenarios with the TCRdist pipeline. In a later analysis, each TCR beta chain was defined by its CDR3 amino acid sequence together with its V-gene family, and reads lacking a unique V-gene family were excluded. As a way to deal with suspected cross-contamination and a sequencing artifact, a later analysis dropped nearly 600 nucleotide sequences that were highly shared and had low generation probability. For each public chain, a later analysis derived a clonal expansion index from normalized ranks of inferred template counts within each repertoire. A later analysis computed generation probabilities with a VDJ recombination model fitted to out-of-frame rearrangements, and checked the results against IGoR. In a later analysis, hypergeometric tests were used to score TCR-TCR, TCR-HLA and TCR-CMV co-occurrence, with a repertoire-size bias correction applied to TCR pairs. In a later analysis, false discovery rates were estimated by permuting HLA or CMV assignments 20 times. In a later analysis, co-occurring TCRs were grouped with DBSCAN, and TCRdist sequence similarity was added when clustering was performed within HLA-allele-positive subsets. Repertoires with fewer than 30,000 or more than 120,000 public chains were left out of co-occurrence clustering, as were a few repertoires with anomalous nucleotide sharing. TCRdb took this table from immuneACCESS and kept in-frame rearrangements with V and J called. Such tables lack part of the clones; where checked against another copy, unresolved V genes explain under half of the gap, and the rest is unexplained. V and J calls plus clone size are reproduced from that table; the DNA served to infer D and trimming. This sample is represented by over 95,000 clones; over 75% of them were singletons. Roughly 5% of the sample rests with the top ten.

The sample was PBMCs. The sequence links TRBV5-1 to TRBJ2-2; perhaps TRBD1 is the D gene, with 6 bases matching. The TCR sequence derives from a woman aged 25 to 39 in good health and CMV-seropositive. CDR3 region: CATTDRDTGELFF. The nucleotides read TGCGCCACCACGGACAGAGATACCGGGGAGCTGTTTTTT. The full variable domain, with segments outside the CDR3 supplied by the reference TRBV5-1 and TRBJ2-2 proteins, appears as KAGVTQTPRYLIKTRGQQVTLSCSPISGHRSVSWYQQTPGQGLQFLFEYFSETQRNKGNFPGRFSGRQFSNSRSEMNVSTLELGDSALYLCATTDRDTGELFFGEGSRLTVL.